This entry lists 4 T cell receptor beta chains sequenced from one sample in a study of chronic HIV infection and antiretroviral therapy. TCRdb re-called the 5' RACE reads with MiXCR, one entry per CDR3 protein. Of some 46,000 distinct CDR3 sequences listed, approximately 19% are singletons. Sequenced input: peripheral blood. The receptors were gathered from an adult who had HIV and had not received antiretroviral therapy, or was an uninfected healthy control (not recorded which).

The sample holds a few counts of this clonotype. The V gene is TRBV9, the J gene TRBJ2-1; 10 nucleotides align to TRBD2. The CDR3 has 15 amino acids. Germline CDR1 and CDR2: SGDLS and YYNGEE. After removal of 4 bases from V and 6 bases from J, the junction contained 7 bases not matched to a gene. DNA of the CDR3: TGTGCCAGCAGCATTGCTAGCGGGAGAGGCAATGAGCAGTTCTTC. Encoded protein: CASSIASGRGNEQFF.

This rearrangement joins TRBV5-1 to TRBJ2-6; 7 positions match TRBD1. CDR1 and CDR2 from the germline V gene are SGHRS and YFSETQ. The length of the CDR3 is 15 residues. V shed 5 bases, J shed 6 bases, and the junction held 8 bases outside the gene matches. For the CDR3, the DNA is TGCGCCAGCAGACTGGGGACAGTCCAGGCCAACGTCCTGACTTTC. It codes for CASRLGTVQANVLTF.

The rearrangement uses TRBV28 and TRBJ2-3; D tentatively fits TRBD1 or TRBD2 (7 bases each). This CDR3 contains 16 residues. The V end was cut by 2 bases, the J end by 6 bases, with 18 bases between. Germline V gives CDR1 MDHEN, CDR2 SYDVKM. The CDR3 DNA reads TGTGCCAGCAGTTTACAGGGGGGCGGGAGCTCGGATACGCAGTATTTT. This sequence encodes CASSLQGGGSSDTQYF.

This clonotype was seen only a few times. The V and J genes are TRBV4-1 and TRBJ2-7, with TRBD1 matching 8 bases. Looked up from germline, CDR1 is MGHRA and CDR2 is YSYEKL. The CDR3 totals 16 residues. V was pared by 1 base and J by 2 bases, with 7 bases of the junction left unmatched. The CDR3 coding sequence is TGCGCCAGCAGCCAAGTCCCTGGGACAGGAGCCTACGAGCAGTACTTC. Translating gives CASSQVPGTGAYEQYF.